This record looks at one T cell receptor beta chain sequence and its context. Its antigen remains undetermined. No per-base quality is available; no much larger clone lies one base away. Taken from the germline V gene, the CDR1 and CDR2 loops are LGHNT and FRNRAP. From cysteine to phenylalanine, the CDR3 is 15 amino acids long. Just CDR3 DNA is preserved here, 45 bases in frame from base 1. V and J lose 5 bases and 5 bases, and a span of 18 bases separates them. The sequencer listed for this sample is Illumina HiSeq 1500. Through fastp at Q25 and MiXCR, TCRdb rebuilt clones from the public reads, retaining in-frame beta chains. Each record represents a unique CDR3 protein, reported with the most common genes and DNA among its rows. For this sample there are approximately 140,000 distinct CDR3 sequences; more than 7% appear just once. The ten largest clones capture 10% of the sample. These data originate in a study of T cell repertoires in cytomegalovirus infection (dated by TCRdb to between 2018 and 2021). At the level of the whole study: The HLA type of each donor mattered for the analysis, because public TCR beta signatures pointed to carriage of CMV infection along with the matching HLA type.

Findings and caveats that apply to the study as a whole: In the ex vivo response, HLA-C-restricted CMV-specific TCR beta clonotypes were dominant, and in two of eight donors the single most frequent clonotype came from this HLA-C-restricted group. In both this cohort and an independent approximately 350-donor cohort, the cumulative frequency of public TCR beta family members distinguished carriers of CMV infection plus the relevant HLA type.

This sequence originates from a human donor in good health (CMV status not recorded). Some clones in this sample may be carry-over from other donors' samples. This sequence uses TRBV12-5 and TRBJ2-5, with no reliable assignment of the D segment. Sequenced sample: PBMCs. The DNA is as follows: TGTGCTAGTGGTAACATCGCGAAAGGGCGGGAGACCCAGTACTTC. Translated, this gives CASGNIAKGRETQYF.